A selection of T cell receptor beta chains follows, all from one sample in a study of CD8 T cells in ankylosing spondylitis. TCRdb re-called the 5' RACE reads with MiXCR, one entry per CDR3 protein. The top ten hold roughly 12% of the sample, which has roughly 150,000 distinct CDR3 sequences, 7.3% seen once. Sequenced: blood, either unsorted or a sorted T cell fraction (not recorded which). The receptor set was obtained from a female donor with ankylosing spondylitis or in good health (not recorded which). Both conserved end residues are part of each CDR3. A D gene is named only where the DNA matches it firmly. Not all rows give a size; the values are once, few, many and, for expanded clones, a class.

cdr3_nt cdr3_aa cdr3_length j_call v_call clone_size d_call
TGTGCCACCAGTGATTGGGGGCTCACAGATACGCAGTATTTT CATSDWGLTDTQYF 14 TRBJ2-3 TRBV24-1 many .
TGTGCCAGCAGTGAAGGGTGGGCCGAGCAGTACTTC CASSEGWAEQYF 12 TRBJ2-7 TRBV6-1 many .
TGTGCCAGCAGTGCCGCATTTCCTAGCGGGGGGGTCGGAGATACGCAGTATTTT CASSAAFPSGGVGDTQYF 18 TRBJ2-3 TRBV12-3/TRBV12-4 many TRBD2
TGTGCCAGCAGCTTTGGTATGGAGACCCAGTACTTC CASSFGMETQYF 12 TRBJ2-5 TRBV7-8 many .
TGTGCCAGCAGCCGATTTAATACGCAGTATTTT CASSRFNTQYF 11 TRBJ2-3 TRBV7-2 few .
TGTGCCAGCAGTTGGAGGGGGTCCTCCTACGAGCAGTACTTC CASSWRGSSYEQYF 14 TRBJ2-7 TRBV12-3/TRBV12-4 . .
TGTGCCAGCAGCTTATTTGGCAGGGAAAGGGGTCAGCCCCAGCATTTT CASSLFGRERGQPQHF 16 TRBJ1-5 TRBV7-3 many .
TGCGCCAGCAGCCAAGATGAGACTAGCGGGCGAACCTACGAGCAGTACTTC CASSQDETSGRTYEQYF 17 TRBJ2-7 TRBV4-1 many TRBD2
TGTGCCAGCAGCGTGGGCCCGGAACTGGCCGATACGCAGTATTTT CASSVGPELADTQYF 15 TRBJ2-3 TRBV9 many .
TGTGCCAGCAGCGTAACCGGGGAGCTGTTTTTT CASSVTGELFF 11 TRBJ2-2 TRBV12-3/TRBV12-4 many .
TGTGCCAGCAGCTCCGGGGGGGCCTCCAATGAGCAGTTCTTC CASSSGGASNEQFF 14 TRBJ2-1 TRBV3-1 many TRBD2
TGTGCCACCAGCAGAGTAGGCGGTTCACCCCTCCACTTT CATSRVGGSPLHF 13 TRBJ1-6 TRBV15 . .
TGTGCCAGCAGCGTAGAACCAGAGGGACAGGGGAATGGCTACACCTTC CASSVEPEGQGNGYTF 16 TRBJ1-2 TRBV9 . TRBD1
TGTGCCAGCAGTGAATGGGGAGGGTTTGAGCAGTTCTTC CASSEWGGFEQFF 13 TRBJ2-1 TRBV25-1 many TRBD2
TGTGCCAGCAGGGCCTCAGGGTTCACTGAAGCTTTCTTT CASRASGFTEAFF 13 TRBJ1-1 TRBV12-3/TRBV12-4 few .
TGTGCCACCTGCCAACCCCTTGGACAGGGGGCGACTGATACGCAGTATTTT CATCQPLGQGATDTQYF 17 TRBJ2-3 TRBV3-1 few TRBD1
TGTGCCAGCTTTCGGGGCACTGAAGCTTTCTTT CASFRGTEAFF 11 TRBJ1-1 TRBV12-3/TRBV12-4 many .
TGTGCCATCAGTGACGAGGGCGGGGGGCCAGATACGCAGTATTTT CAISDEGGGPDTQYF 15 TRBJ2-3 TRBV10-3 many TRBD2
TGTGCCAGCAGGACCCTCCTAAGTTCTGGGCAGCCCCAGCATTTT CASRTLLSSGQPQHF 15 TRBJ1-5 TRBV12-3/TRBV12-4 many .
TGTGCCAGCAGCTTAGAGGGGTTGACCCAGTACTTC CASSLEGLTQYF 12 TRBJ2-5 TRBV7-2 once .
TGTGCCAGCAGGAAGGACGGGTTCTATGGCTACACCTTC CASRKDGFYGYTF 13 TRBJ1-2 TRBV12-3/TRBV12-4 many .
TGTGCCAGCAGTCTATACAAGGGGACAGCATACAATGAGCAGTTCTTC CASSLYKGTAYNEQFF 16 TRBJ2-1 TRBV12-3/TRBV12-4 many TRBD1
TGTGCCAGCAGCTTAGATGGGACAGGGTGGCTCTTC CASSLDGTGWLF 12 TRBJ2-1 TRBV7-3 . TRBD1
TGTGCCACCAGTGACGGGGGGATGGCCAAAAACATTCAGTACTTC CATSDGGMAKNIQYF 15 TRBJ2-4 TRBV24-1 many TRBD2
TGTGCCAGCAGCACCCGGACAGGGGGCGTCACCGGGGAGCTGTTTTTT CASSTRTGGVTGELFF 16 TRBJ2-2 TRBV7-3 many TRBD1
TGCGCCAGCAGCTTTGGCCTCTACAATGAGCAGTTCTTC CASSFGLYNEQFF 13 TRBJ2-1 TRBV5-1 many .
TGTGCCATCATGGGGGACGGGGGTGGAGATACGCAGTATTTT CAIMGDGGGDTQYF 14 TRBJ2-3 TRBV10-3 many .
TGCAGCGTTGAAGGGGGAGATTACAGGGGCAACTATGGCTACACCTTC CSVEGGDYRGNYGYTF 16 TRBJ1-2 TRBV29-1 many TRBD1
TGTGCCAGCAGCCAAAGCAGTGTCGGGGAGCTGTTTTTT CASSQSSVGELFF 13 TRBJ2-2 TRBV3-1 many .
TGCAGTGCTAGCGTCGGGGATCAAAACATTCAGTACTTC CSASVGDQNIQYF 13 TRBJ2-4 TRBV20-1 many .
TGTGCCAGTGACGGAGGCCTAAACACTGAAGCTTTCTTT CASDGGLNTEAFF 13 TRBJ1-1 TRBV6-1 many .
TGTGCCAGCAGCTTATTACGTTCCCCCAGGGGAAAGGCAGAGACCCAGTACTTC CASSLLRSPRGKAETQYF 18 TRBJ2-5 TRBV11-2 many .
TGTGCCAGCAGTGCACAGATGAGCACAGATACGCAGTATTTT CASSAQMSTDTQYF 14 TRBJ2-3 TRBV2 . .
TGTGCCAGCAGGGGGCCAGGGTCGGCCGGGGAGCTGTTTTTT CASRGPGSAGELFF 14 TRBJ2-2 TRBV4-2 many .
TGTGCCAGCAGCCCACAGGGGGCGAAGGTAACTAATGAAAAACTGTTTTTT CASSPQGAKVTNEKLFF 17 TRBJ1-4 TRBV28 . TRBD1
TGCAGTGCCCCCGGCAACACCGGGGAGCTGTTTTTT CSAPGNTGELFF 12 TRBJ2-2 TRBV20-1 many .
TGTGCCAGCTCACCACCTACAGGGAACACTGAAGCTTTCTTT CASSPPTGNTEAFF 14 TRBJ1-1 TRBV18 many .
TGTGCCAGCAGCCAGGCTTACGAGCAGGGGCGAAGCCAATCTTTAAAAAACTATGGCTACACCTTC CASSQAYEQGRSQSLKNYGYTF 22 TRBJ1-2 TRBV3-1 . .
TGTGCCAGCAGTTACGGGTGGGACAGGGGTAGCAATGAGCAGTTCTTC CASSYGWDRGSNEQFF 16 TRBJ2-1 TRBV6-5 many TRBD1
TGTGCCAGCAGCTTAGGGACAGCCACCGGGGAGCTGTTTTTT CASSLGTATGELFF 14 TRBJ2-2 TRBV7-9 many .
TGTGCCACCCAACCGGGACCAACCGGGGAGCTGTTTTTT CATQPGPTGELFF 13 TRBJ2-2 TRBV28 many .
TGTGCCAGCAGCGTTGCGGGCGCTGGCTACGAGCAGTACTTC CASSVAGAGYEQYF 14 TRBJ2-7 TRBV9 many .
TGTGCCAGCAGCGTAGGAGGAGAGACCCAGTACTTC CASSVGGETQYF 12 TRBJ2-5 TRBV9 many .
TGTGCCAGCACGTTGGGTCCTTATAATTCACCCCTCCACTTT CASTLGPYNSPLHF 14 TRBJ1-6 TRBV7-9 few .
TGCGCCAGCAGCGCCCGGACTAGTGAAGAGACCCAGTACTTC CASSARTSEETQYF 14 TRBJ2-5 TRBV5-1 many TRBD2
TGTGCCAGCGGACCGAGCTCTGGAAACACCATATATTTT CASGPSSGNTIYF 13 TRBJ1-3 TRBV7-3 many .
TGCAGTGCCGGTGACAGGGTAGGCACAGATACGCAGTATTTT CSAGDRVGTDTQYF 14 TRBJ2-3 TRBV20-1 many TRBD1
TGTGCCAGCAGCTTCAACCGCCGCCCCTATGGCTACACCTTC CASSFNRRPYGYTF 14 TRBJ1-2 TRBV7-9 many .
TGCGCCAGCAGCTTTAGACAGGGGCGATTCTACACAGATACGCAGTATTTT CASSFRQGRFYTDTQYF 17 TRBJ2-3 TRBV5-1 many TRBD1
TGTGCCAGCAGCCCGGGACGCACAGATACGCAGTATTTT CASSPGRTDTQYF 13 TRBJ2-3 TRBV7-2 many .
TGTGCCAGCAGCTGGATTAGGGATTCTGAAGCTTTCTTT CASSWIRDSEAFF 13 TRBJ1-1 TRBV7-2 many .
TGTGCCAGCAGCCAACTGGGCAGGATCACCGGGGAGCTGTTTTTT CASSQLGRITGELFF 15 TRBJ2-2 TRBV12-3/TRBV12-4 many .